These 16 T cell receptor beta chains were sequenced from one sample in a study of T cell responses to AZD1222 COVID-19 vaccine. Generated by immunoSEQ multiplex PCR, the TCRdb table keeps only in-frame clones and is missing some. Among 85,000 to 110,000 clones, roughly 87% were seen once, and the ten largest hold roughly 5%. Material: peripheral blood, obtained on day 0 of AZD1222 vaccination. All receptors derive from an adult in good health.

The V gene is TRBV5-1, the J gene TRBJ2-3; D call uncertain. CDR3 size: 13 residues. V was cut by 6 bases and J by 2 bases, with 10 bases left in between. The germline gives CDR1 SGHRS, CDR2 YFSETQ. CDR3 in DNA: TGCGCCAGCACCCAACAGCTCACAGATACGCAGTATTTT. It yields the protein CASTQQLTDTQYF.

This chain connects TRBV19 to TRBJ2-5, with 10 bases lining up with TRBD1. The CDR3 consists of 14 residues. J gave up 4 bases and V 6 bases, and 5 bases lay outside the gene matches. Germline values: CDR1 LNHDA, CDR2 SQIVND (reference sequence). The CDR3 coding sequence is TGTGCCAGTAGGGGGACAGGGGCGGCAGAGACCCAGTACTTC. This translates into CASRGTGAAETQYF. Combining the CDR3 with reference TRBV19 and TRBJ2-5 gives the whole variable domain DGGITQSPKYLFRKEGQNVTLSCEQNLNHDAMYWYRQDPGQGLRLIYYSQIVNDFQKGDIAEGYSVSREKKESFPLTVTSAQKNPTAFYLCASRGTGAAETQYFGPGTRLLVL.

J is TRBJ2-3 and V is TRBV30, with D hard to call. This CDR3 comprises 12 residues. Germline V lookup: CDR1 GTSNPN, CDR2 SVGIG (reference sequence). Trimming cost V 3 bases and J 4 bases, with 8 bases left between them. The CDR3 bases are TGTGCCTGGAGCCTTGCCTCAGATACGCAGTATTTT. As protein: CAWSLASDTQYF.

CDR3 nucleotides: TGTGCCAGCAGCCCCCCCGGGACAGAAGGCTATGGCTACACCTTC. It yields the protein CASSPPGTEGYGYTF. V is TRBV9 and J is TRBJ1-2; 7 bases line up with TRBD1. The V gene end was trimmed by 4 bases and the J gene end by 4 bases; junction bases not matched to a gene: 10. Looked up from germline, CDR1 is SGDLS and CDR2 is YYNGEE. CDR3 length: 15 amino acids.

This chain links TRBV12-3 or TRBV12-4 with TRBJ1-4; D ambiguous. CDR3 length equals 13 residues. V lost 3 bases, J lost 6 bases, and 8 bases lay in between. The CDR3, as DNA: TGTGCCAGCAGTTTTATGGGCCATGAAAAACTGTTTTTT. The encoded protein is CASSFMGHEKLFF.

The chain links TRBV12-3 or TRBV12-4 to TRBJ2-1, with 9 bases identical to TRBD1. This CDR3 has 13 amino acids. V was pared by 6 bases and J by 8 bases, with 5 bases of the junction left unmatched. The CDR3 loop is CASRGQGWDEQFF. The CDR3 DNA reads as TGTGCCAGCAGAGGACAGGGGTGGGATGAGCAGTTCTTC.

The chain has TRBV7-9 and TRBJ1-1, with D unresolved. Germline V gene lookup returns CDR1 SEHNR and CDR2 FQNEAQ (reference sequence). The germline V and J ends were trimmed by 6 bases and 1 base, with 15 bases remaining between them. This CDR3 region has 15 residues. The CDR3 nucleotides are TGTGCCAGCAGTCAAAACAGATTTTGGAACACTGAAGCTTTCTTT. It encodes CASSQNRFWNTEAFF.

The chain is built from TRBV7-2 and TRBJ2-7; weak D call: TRBD2 (5 bases). Germline values: CDR1 SGHTA, CDR2 FQGNSA. V was shortened by 6 bases and J by 1 base, with 10 bases between the two germline ends. The CDR3 consists of 13 residues. The CDR3: CASSPGVSYEQYF. CDR3 DNA: TGTGCCAGCAGTCCCGGGGTATCCTACGAGCAGTACTTC.

This chain connects TRBV6-1 to TRBJ2-7; 8 nucleotides match TRBD1. This CDR3 is built from 15 residues. V trimming: 3 bases; J trimming: 4 bases; junction bases outside the gene matches: 8. Per the germline V gene, CDR1 is MNHNS and CDR2 is SASEGT. The CDR3 DNA sequence: TGTGCCAGCAGTGAGGGTACAGGGGGTTTGTACGAGCAGTACTTC. It translates to CASSEGTGGLYEQYF.

The chain employs TRBV5-1 and TRBJ2-1; D is possibly TRBD1 (7 bases). The CDR3 is 13 amino acids. Germline CDR1 and CDR2: SGHRS and YFSETQ. Trimming took off 4 bases at V and 7 bases at J, with 12 bases between the two ends. The CDR3 loop is CASSGGTANEQFF. Written as DNA, the CDR3 is TGCGCCAGCAGCGGAGGGACAGCAAATGAGCAGTTCTTC.

This chain uses TRBV2 with TRBJ2-5, with no clear D. Deletions cut 7 bases from V and 2 bases from J, with 23 bases between. The CDR3 totals 17 residues. Germline V CDR1 and CDR2: SNHLY, FYNNEI. As DNA, the CDR3 is TGTGCCAGCATCGCTGGGGTCCTCGGATCCCGTCAAGAGACCCAGTACTTC. Protein product: CASIAGVLGSRQETQYF.

This chain links TRBV2 with TRBJ1-1, with D unresolved. CDR3 length: 15 residues. From germline, CDR1 is SNHLY and CDR2 FYNNEI. Trimming shortened V by 3 bases and J by 0 bases, and 11 bases separated the two germline ends. The CDR3 sequence: CASSEDGSLNTEAFF. The CDR3 DNA sequence: TGTGCCAGCAGTGAGGATGGCAGTTTGAACACTGAAGCTTTCTTT. Together with reference TRBV2 and TRBJ1-1, the CDR3 gives the full variable domain: EPEVTQTPSHQVTQMGQEVILRCVPISNHLYFYWYRQILGQKVEFLVSFYNNEISEKSEIFDDQFSVERPDGSNFTLKIRSTKLEDSAMYFCASSEDGSLNTEAFFGQGTRLTVV.

The chain recombines TRBV12-3 or TRBV12-4 with TRBJ2-1; 7 positions match TRBD2. V was pared by 8 bases and J by 6 bases, with 4 bases of the junction left unmatched. The CDR3 is 12 amino acids. Written as DNA, the CDR3 is TGTGCCAGCCGGGGGGAAATCAATGAGCAGTTCTTC. Amino acid sequence: CASRGEINEQFF.

V usage is TRBV6-6 and J usage is TRBJ1-3; D may be TRBD1 (5 bases). The germline V and J ends were trimmed by 6 bases and 1 base, with 7 bases remaining between them. The CDR3 length is 13 residues. Germline V gene lookup returns CDR1 MNHNY and CDR2 SVGAGI (reference sequence). The CDR3, as DNA: TGTGCCAGCAGCTCAGGGTCTGGAAACACCATATATTTT. Amino acid sequence: CASSSGSGNTIYF.

The genes are TRBV11-2 and TRBJ2-3; the D gene could be TRBD1 or TRBD2 (6 bases each). V shed 4 bases and J shed 10 bases, with 24 bases lying between them. The length of the CDR3 is 16 residues. Germline CDR1 SGHAT, CDR2 FQNNGV. CDR3 amino acids: CASSSAPNRVTGAQYF. The DNA for the CDR3 is TGTGCCAGCAGCTCCGCCCCGAACAGGGTCACGGGGGCGCAGTATTTT.

J is TRBJ1-1 and V is TRBV19, with D perhaps matching TRBD1 (6 bases). V was shortened by 0 bases and J by 5 bases, with 13 bases between the two germline ends. There are 15 residues in the CDR3. CDR1 and CDR2 from the germline V gene are LNHDA and SQIVND (reference sequence). As DNA, the CDR3 is TGTGCCAGTAGTATAGATAGCGAGGACAGTACTGAAGCTTTCTTT. Translating gives CASSIDSEDSTEAFF.